The next 16 T cell receptor beta chains were all read from a single sample in a study of shared clonotypes between healthy human individuals. Data came from immunoSEQ multiplex PCR; TCRdb stores just in-frame clones and leaves some out. The table lists approximately 1.9 million clones, around 95% of them singletons, with over 1.5% in the top ten. CD45RO-negative, CCR7-positively selected cells formed the naive CD8 fraction, excluding terminally differentiated effector memory CD45RA+ cells. Sequencing was performed on naive CD8+ T cells from PBMCs. The receptor source for this set is a man between 18 and 29 years old in good health. Some clones in this sample may be carry-over from other donors' samples.

The chain recombines TRBV6-5 with TRBJ1-1; D may be TRBD1 (6 bases). The CDR3 covers 13 residues. CDR1 is MNHEY, CDR2 SVGAGI, per germline. The V end was cut by 7 bases, the J end by 1 base, with 10 bases between. The CDR3 loop reads CASKTGRNTEAFF. CDR3 DNA: TGTGCCAGCAAAACAGGGAGGAACACTGAAGCTTTCTTT.

This rearrangement joins TRBV6-1 to TRBJ2-1; D call uncertain. The ends were cut back, 7 bases at V and 0 bases at J, with 10 bases in the middle. Germline V gene sequence: CDR1 MNHNS, CDR2 SASEGT. The CDR3 is 14 residues long. The CDR3 loop reads CASIGRSSYNEQFF. The CDR3 DNA sequence: TGTGCCAGCATAGGTAGAAGCTCCTACAATGAGCAGTTCTTC.

V usage is TRBV7-2 and J usage is TRBJ2-7; TRBD2 might be the D (5 bases). V dropped 2 bases and J dropped 3 bases, with 8 bases sitting between them. Looked up from germline, CDR1 is SGHTA and CDR2 is FQGNSA. The CDR3 spans 13 residues. CDR3 region: CASSLMEDYEQYF. The CDR3, as DNA: TGTGCCAGCAGCTTAATGGAGGACTACGAGCAGTACTTC.

The rearrangement uses TRBV10-3 and TRBJ2-7, with 7 bases identical to TRBD2. CDR1 is ENHRY and CDR2 is SYGVKD in the germline V gene. Losses at the gene ends were 3 bases for V and 3 bases for J; bases not matched to a gene: 11. The CDR3 is 16 residues long. CDR3 nucleotide sequence: TGTGCCATCAGTGAATTCCTAGCGGCGGGAATCTACGAGCAGTACTTC. Translating it yields CAISEFLAAGIYEQYF.

The chain links TRBV2 to TRBJ2-5; tentatively, D is TRBD1 or TRBD2 (5 bases each). The CDR3 loop spans 13 amino acids. CDR1 and CDR2 (germline): SNHLY, FYNNEI. The ends were cut back, 7 bases at V and 2 bases at J, with 11 bases in the middle. CDR3 sequence (DNA): TGTGCCAGCACTGCCAGGGAGCAAGAGACCCAGTACTTC. Translated, it gives CASTAREQETQYF.

The chain combines TRBV4-2 with TRBJ1-2; D possibly corresponds to TRBD1 (6 bases). Germline CDR1 reads LGHNA; CDR2 reads YNFKEQ. Trimming cost V 0 bases and J 6 bases, with 14 bases left between them. The CDR3 extends over 15 amino acids. Written as DNA, the CDR3 is TGTGCCAGCAGCCAAGACAGGGGTATGTTCGATGGCTACACCTTC. Translation gives CASSQDRGMFDGYTF.

V gene TRBV19 combines with J gene TRBJ1-2, with 7 positions matching TRBD1. Trimming took 6 bases from V and 8 from J; bases not matched to a gene: 6. Germline V CDR1 and CDR2: LNHDA, SQIVND (reference sequence). This CDR3 is built from 12 residues. CDR3 sequence reads: CASRAPTGGYTF. CDR3 nucleotides: TGTGCCAGTAGGGCCCCGACAGGGGGCTACACCTTC. The full variable domain, completed using reference TRBV19 and TRBJ1-2, is DGGITQSPKYLFRKEGQNVTLSCEQNLNHDAMYWYRQDPGQGLRLIYYSQIVNDFQKGDIAEGYSVSREKKESFPLTVTSAQKNPTAFYLCASRAPTGGYTFGSGTRLTVV.

This chain joins TRBV15 and TRBJ2-7; TRBD1 might be the D (6 bases). Germline-derived CDR1 and CDR2 are LNHNV and YYDKDF (reference sequence). This CDR3 has 15 residues. The ends were cut back, 3 bases at V and 2 bases at J, with 14 bases in the middle. CDR3 nucleotides: TGTGCCACCAGCAGCGCCCGAGGACAGACCTACGAGCAGTACTTC. It encodes CATSSARGQTYEQYF.

The chain couples TRBV28 to TRBJ2-1; TRBD1 aligns across 7 bases. The CDR3 covers 17 residues. Germline V gene sequence: CDR1 MDHEN, CDR2 SYDVKM. The trim removed 1 base at V and 0 bases at J, leaving 6 bases unmatched. The CDR3 is CASSLSPQGSSYNEQFF. DNA of the CDR3: TGTGCCAGCAGTTTATCCCCACAGGGGAGCTCCTACAATGAGCAGTTCTTC. Filled out from reference TRBV28 and TRBJ2-1, the complete variable domain reads DVKVTQSSRYLVKRTGEKVFLECVQDMDHENMFWYRQDPGLGLRLIYFSYDVKMKEKGDIPEGYSVSREKKERFSLILESASTNQTSMYLCASSLSPQGSSYNEQFFGPGTRLTVL.

The rearrangement uses TRBV9 and TRBJ2-7; unclear D gene. This CDR3 has 14 residues. The ends were cut back, 0 bases at V and 3 bases at J, with 10 bases in the middle. Germline CDR1 and CDR2: SGDLS and YYNGEE. As DNA, the CDR3 is TGTGCCAGCAGCGTAGGAGGTTATCTCTACGAGCAGTACTTC. Residues: CASSVGGYLYEQYF.

This chain uses TRBV7-6 with TRBJ2-2; 9 bases agree with TRBD1. The CDR3 runs to 17 residues. Germline CDR1 is SGHVS and CDR2 is FNYEAQ. V shed 3 bases and J 0 bases; nucleotides not matched to a gene: 5. This chain's CDR3 is CASSFPRTGANTGELFF. CDR3 bases: TGTGCCAGCAGCTTCCCAAGGACAGGGGCGAACACCGGGGAGCTGTTTTTT.

With respect to this clone: Other DNA sequences of this sample code for an identical CDR3. The rearrangement joins TRBV4-3 to TRBJ2-7; 7 nucleotides align to TRBD1. Germline CDR1 LGHNA, CDR2 YSLEER. Trimming cost V 0 bases and J 0 bases; bases outside gene matches: 5. This CDR3 region has 16 residues. The CDR3 sequence is CASSQDRSGGSYEQYF. The CDR3 DNA follows: TGCGCCAGCAGCCAAGATCGGTCAGGGGGCTCCTACGAGCAGTACTTC.

Only one count was recorded for this clone. The chain couples TRBV18 to TRBJ2-1; TRBD2 might be the D (5 bases). The germline V and J ends were trimmed by 3 bases and 5 bases, with 14 bases remaining between them. The CDR3 is 15 residues long. The germline CDR1 and CDR2 sequences are KGHSH and LQKENI. CDR3 in DNA: TGTGCCAGCTCACCGATTAACGGGGTGGACAATGAGCAGTTCTTC. This encodes CASSPINGVDNEQFF.

V gene TRBV5-5 combines with J gene TRBJ1-1; D is unresolved. Germline V gene data show CDR1 as SGHKS and CDR2 as YYEKEE (reference sequence). V was shortened by 2 bases and J by 5 bases, with 7 bases between the two germline ends. The CDR3 totals 12 residues. CDR3 residues: CASSFLGTEAFF. CDR3 sequence (DNA): TGTGCCAGCAGCTTTTTAGGGACTGAAGCTTTCTTT. The whole variable domain, filled in from reference TRBV5-5 and TRBJ1-1, reads DAGVTQSPTHLIKTRGQQVTLRCSPISGHKSVSWYQQVLGQGPQFIFQYYEKEERGRGNFPDRFSARQFPNYSSELNVNALLLGDSALYLCASSFLGTEAFFGQGTRLTVV.

The rearrangement joins TRBV5-1 to TRBJ2-7; maybe TRBD1 (5 bases). The CDR3 loop spans 15 amino acids. With 4 bases removed from V and 2 bases from J, the gap between germline ends came to 16 bases. CDR1 and CDR2 from the germline V gene are SGHRS and YFSETQ. CDR3 protein: CASSPKQVNPYEQYF. In DNA, the CDR3 is TGCGCCAGCAGCCCTAAACAGGTTAATCCCTACGAGCAGTACTTC.

The genes are TRBV5-5 and TRBJ2-1; D not resolved. V was shortened by 0 bases and J by 0 bases, with 7 bases between the two germline ends. The V gene's germline CDR1 is SGHKS and CDR2 YYEKEE (reference sequence). The CDR3 extends over 15 amino acids. The CDR3 loop reads CASSLGISSYNEQFF. CDR3 nucleotide sequence: TGTGCCAGCAGCTTGGGGATAAGCTCCTACAATGAGCAGTTCTTC.